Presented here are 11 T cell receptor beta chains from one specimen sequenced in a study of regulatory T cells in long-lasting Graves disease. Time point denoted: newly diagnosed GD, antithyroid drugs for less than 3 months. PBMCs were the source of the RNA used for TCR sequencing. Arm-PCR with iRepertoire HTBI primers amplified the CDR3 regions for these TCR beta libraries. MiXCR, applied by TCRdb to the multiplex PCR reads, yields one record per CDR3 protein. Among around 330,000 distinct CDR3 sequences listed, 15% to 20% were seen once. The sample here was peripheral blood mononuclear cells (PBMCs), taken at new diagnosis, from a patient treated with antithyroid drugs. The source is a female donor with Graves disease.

In nucleotides, the CDR3 is TGTGCCAGCAGCCTCCCTCCGGGACTAGAGAATGAGCAGTTCTTC. It is translated as CASSLPPGLENEQFF. This rearrangement joins TRBV5-8 to TRBJ2-1; 8 positions match TRBD2. V lost 4 bases to trimming and J lost 7 bases; unmatched junction nucleotides: 10. This CDR3 region has 15 residues. CDR1 and CDR2 from the germline V gene are SGHTS and YDEGEE.

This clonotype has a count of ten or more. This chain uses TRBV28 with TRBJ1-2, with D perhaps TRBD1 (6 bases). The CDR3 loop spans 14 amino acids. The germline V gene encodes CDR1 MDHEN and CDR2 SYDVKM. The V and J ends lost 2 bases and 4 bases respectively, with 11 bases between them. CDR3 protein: CASSLTGRFYGYTF. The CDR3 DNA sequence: TGTGCCAGCAGTTTAACAGGGAGGTTCTATGGCTACACCTTC.

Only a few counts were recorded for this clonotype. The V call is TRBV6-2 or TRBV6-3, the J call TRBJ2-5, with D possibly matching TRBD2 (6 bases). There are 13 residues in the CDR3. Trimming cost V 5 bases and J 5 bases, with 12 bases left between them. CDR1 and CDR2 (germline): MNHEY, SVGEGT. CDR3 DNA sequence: TGTGCCAGCAGTGGCGGACTAAGCGAGACCCAGTACTTC. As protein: CASSGGLSETQYF.

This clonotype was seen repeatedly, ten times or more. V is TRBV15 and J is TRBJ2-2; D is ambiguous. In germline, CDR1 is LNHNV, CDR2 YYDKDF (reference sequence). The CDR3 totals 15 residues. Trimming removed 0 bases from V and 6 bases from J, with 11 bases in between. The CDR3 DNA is TGTGCCACCAGCAGAGATCTTCTGACGCCCGGGGAGCTGTTTTTT. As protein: CATSRDLLTPGELFF. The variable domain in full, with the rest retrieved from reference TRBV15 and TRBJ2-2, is DAMVIQNPRYQVTQFGKPVTLSCSQTLNHNVMYWYQQKSSQAPKLLFHYYDKDFNNEADTPDNFQSRRPNTSFCFLDIRSPGLGDTAMYLCATSRDLLTPGELFFGEGSRLTVL.

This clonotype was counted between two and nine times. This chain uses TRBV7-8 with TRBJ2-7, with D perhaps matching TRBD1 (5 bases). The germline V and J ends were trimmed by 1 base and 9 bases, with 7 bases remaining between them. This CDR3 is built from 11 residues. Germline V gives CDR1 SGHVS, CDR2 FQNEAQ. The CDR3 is CASSLDGAQYF. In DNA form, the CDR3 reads TGTGCCAGCAGCTTAGATGGGGCGCAGTACTTC.

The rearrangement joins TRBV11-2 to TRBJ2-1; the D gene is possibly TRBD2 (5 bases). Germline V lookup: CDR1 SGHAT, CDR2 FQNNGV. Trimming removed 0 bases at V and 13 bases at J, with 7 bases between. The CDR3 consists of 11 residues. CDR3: CASSLDSGQFF. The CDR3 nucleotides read TGTGCCAGCAGCTTAGATTCGGGACAGTTCTTC. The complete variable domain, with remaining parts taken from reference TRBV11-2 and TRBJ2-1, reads EAGVAQSPRYKIIEKRQSVAFWCNPISGHATLYWYQQILGQGPKLLIQFQNNGVVDDSQLPKDRFSAERLKGVDSTLKIQPAKLEDSAVYLCASSLDSGQFFGPGTRLTVL.

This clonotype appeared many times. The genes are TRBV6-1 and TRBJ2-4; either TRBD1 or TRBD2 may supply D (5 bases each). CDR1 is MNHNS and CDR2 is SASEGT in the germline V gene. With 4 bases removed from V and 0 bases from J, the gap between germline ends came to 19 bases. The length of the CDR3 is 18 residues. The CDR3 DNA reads TGTGCCAGCAGTGGTCCCGAATGGGGCGGGCTAGCCAAAAACATTCAGTACTTC. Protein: CASSGPEWGGLAKNIQYF.

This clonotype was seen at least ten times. CDR3 residues: CASSATWGRRTDTQYF. CDR3 bases: TGTGCCAGCTCAGCAACGTGGGGGAGAAGGACAGATACGCAGTATTTT. The chain couples TRBV18 to TRBJ2-3; perhaps D is TRBD1 or TRBD2 (5 bases each). Germline CDR1 is KGHSH and CDR2 is LQKENI. The CDR3 sequence is 16 residues long. V dropped 5 bases and J dropped 3 bases, with 18 bases sitting between them. The full variable domain, rest sourced from reference TRBV18 and TRBJ2-3, is NAGVMQNPRHLVRRRGQEARLRCSPMKGHSHVYWYRQLPEEGLKFMVYLQKENIIDESGMPKERFSAEFPKEGPSILRIQQVVRGDSAAYFCASSATWGRRTDTQYFGPGTRLTVL.

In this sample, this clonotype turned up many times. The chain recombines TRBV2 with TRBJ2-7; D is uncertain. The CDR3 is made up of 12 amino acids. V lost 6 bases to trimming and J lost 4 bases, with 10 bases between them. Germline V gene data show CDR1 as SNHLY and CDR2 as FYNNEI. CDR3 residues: CASRGRAYEQYF. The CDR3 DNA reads TGTGCCAGCAGGGGTAGGGCGTACGAGCAGTACTTC.

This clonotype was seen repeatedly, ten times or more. The CDR3 region is CASSQDRIGAAGLSSYNEQFF. Written as DNA, the CDR3 is TGTGCCAGCAGCCAAGATCGGATCGGGGCAGCGGGACTTAGCTCCTACAATGAGCAGTTCTTC. The chain recombines TRBV3-1 with TRBJ2-1, with 7 bases aligning to TRBD2. This CDR3 has 21 residues. After removal of 0 bases from V and 0 bases from J, the junction contained 17 bases not matched to a gene. Looked up from germline, CDR1 is LGHDT and CDR2 is YNNKEL (reference sequence).

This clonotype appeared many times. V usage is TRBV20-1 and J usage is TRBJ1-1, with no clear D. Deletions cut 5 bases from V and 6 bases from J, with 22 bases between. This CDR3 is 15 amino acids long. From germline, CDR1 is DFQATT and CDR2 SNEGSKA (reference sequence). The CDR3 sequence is CSALRAGRSKAEAFF. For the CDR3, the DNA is TGCAGTGCTCTTCGTGCGGGCCGATCCAAGGCTGAAGCTTTCTTT.